The source of this T cell receptor (beta chain) is a study of human T cells and chemical hapten exposure. The overall study: From small differences in pooled library volume came most of the variation in per-sample TCR yields. Study-wide findings and caveats: TCRs above 1 in 1000 frequency did not change with DPC sensitization.

Unique molecular identifiers were affixed to discrete cDNA molecules within the library. Original methodology: With a range of roughly 23,224 to 690,600, the median per sample was 95,638 TCRs. One entry per CDR3 protein, called by TCRdb with MiXCR from the 5' RACE reads. The V and J calls reflect TCRdb's pipeline rather than the authors' work. The data show about 80,000 distinct CDR3 sequences, 15% to 20% seen once. The study extracted total RNA from unfractionated whole blood. Worth noting for this clonotype: Its antigen remains unknown.

The ends lost 7 bases at V and 7 bases at J; junction bases unmatched: 10. The germline gives CDR1 SGDLS, CDR2 YYNGEE. CDR3 length: 15 amino acids. The clonotype was recovered from a female donor in good health. V usage is TRBV9 and J usage is TRBJ2-1; 11 nucleotides align to TRBD2. The CDR3 is CASEVAGGPENEQFF. The CDR3 region has the DNA TGTGCCAGCGAAGTAGCGGGGGGGCCAGAAAATGAGCAGTTCTTC.